The sequence of this T cell receptor (beta chain) was determined in a study of cytomegalovirus exposure and HLA in healthy donors. Overall study context: A subsequent analysis reported that the 120 or so validation repertoires were produced on the same platform that had also been used for the 600 to 800 first-cohort repertoires.

Assay: immunoSEQ multiplex PCR; the TCRdb copy retains only in-frame clones and omits some. The data show tens of thousands of clones, with 80% to 95% seen just once and about 3.6% held by the top ten. The donors were part of the validation cohort of 95 to 150 subjects. That cohort was separate from the first cohort, which comprised fewer than 800 subjects. The sequence came from a woman in her 30s in good health and CMV-seronegative. Material: PBMCs.

For the CDR3, the DNA is TGTGCCAGCAGCTTTTCTGGGCACGAGCAGTACTTC. It translates to CASSFSGHEQYF. The chain employs TRBV5-5 and TRBJ2-7, with unresolved D. The CDR3 runs to 12 residues. The germline gives CDR1 SGHKS, CDR2 YYEKEE (reference sequence). The ends were cut back, 2 bases at V and 5 bases at J, with 8 bases in the middle.